The present TCR beta chain was sequenced within a study of CD8 T cells in ankylosing spondylitis. The study's findings and limits: The disease-linked clones had a CD8+ phenotype and low blood frequencies.

TCRdb recomputed calls from the 5' RACE reads with MiXCR, one row per CDR3 protein. Counted here are 250,000 or so distinct CDR3 sequences, approximately 20% occurring once; the ten biggest clones make up over 25%. In the case of this clonotype: The antigen is undetermined.

V dropped 7 bases and J dropped 7; count of bases not matched to a gene: 11. From germline, CDR1 is SQVTM and CDR2 ANQGSEA. The CDR3 spans 13 residues. Sequenced input: blood, either unsorted or a sorted T cell fraction (not recorded which). J is TRBJ2-7 and V is TRBV29-1; 9 bases are a match to TRBD2. This TCR was sampled from a male donor with ankylosing spondylitis or in good health (not recorded which). The CDR3 protein is CSGRLADYNEQYF. The CDR3, as DNA: TGCAGCGGAAGACTAGCGGACTACAATGAGCAGTACTTC.